The T cell receptor beta chain under discussion was sequenced for a study of cytotoxic CD8 clonotypes in ibrutinib-treated CLL. Overall study context: Among the patients, fewer than twelve presented as relapsed/refractory and roughly 14 as treatment-naive; around 18 showed unmutated IGHV. Findings and limits, study-wide: While tracking circulating CD8+ T-cell counts, baseline clonality exceeded that of age-matched healthy donors.

Germline assignment: CDR1 MDHEN and CDR2 SYDVKM. CDR3 size: 14 residues. V was trimmed by 6 bases and J by 3 bases, leaving 14 bases between them. With respect to this clone: The antigen is undetermined.

A 1 in 200,000 to 1 in 1 million T cell depth was the sequencing target. Here immunoSEQ multiplex PCR was the method, and the copy in TCRdb shows in-frame clones only, minus some. The sample has 150,000 to 200,000 clones, roughly 88% seen once. The specimen was PBMCs, collected at disease progression, from a patient treated with ibrutinib. This chain uses TRBV28 with TRBJ1-1; possible D gene TRBD1, 5 bases. This TCR was sampled from a human donor with chronic lymphocytic leukemia. This CDR3 is CASRSGALHTEAFF. The DNA of the CDR3 is TGTGCCAGCAGGTCCGGGGCCCTGCACACTGAAGCTTTCTTT.